One sample yielded the 19 T cell receptor beta chains listed below, sequenced in a study of read filtering for tumor transcriptome and immune sequencing. From roughly 400 ng of RNA, a library with molecular barcoded alpha/delta and beta/gamma adaptors was made. TCRdb itself ran the reads through MiXCR, one entry per CDR3 protein. The table shows 13,000 to 15,000 distinct CDR3 sequences, with over 20% occurring only once. The sample comprised a population of CD138-negative cells sorted from bone marrow. The receptors originated from a donor aged 40 or over with multiple myeloma.

This clonotype has ten or more counts. The chain couples TRBV24-1 to TRBJ2-5, with D tentatively TRBD1 (5 bases). The CDR3 sequence is 17 residues long. The germline V and J ends were trimmed by 10 bases and 4 bases, with 27 bases remaining between them. The germline CDR1 and CDR2 sequences are KGHDR and SFDVKD. CDR3: CATSKPGRSMGPETQYF. As DNA, the CDR3 is TGTGCCACTAGTAAACCAGGGCGCTCAATGGGCCCAGAGACCCAGTACTTC.

This clonotype was picked up many times. This rearrangement joins TRBV11-3 to TRBJ2-7, with D uncertain. The CDR3 sequence is 11 residues long. The V end lost 4 bases, the J end lost 3 bases, and 4 bases lay between the germline ends. Germline assignment: CDR1 SGHNT and CDR2 YENEEA. CDR3 residues: CASSSVYEQYF. DNA of the CDR3: TGTGCCAGCAGCTCCGTCTACGAGCAGTACTTC.

This clonotype has ten or more counts. This chain connects TRBV7-6 to TRBJ1-4; D call uncertain. CDR1 is SGHVS and CDR2 is FNYEAQ in the germline V gene. The CDR3 is made up of 12 amino acids. V was cut by 4 bases and J by 5 bases, with 5 bases left in between. CDR3 DNA sequence: TGTGCCAGCAGCTCCCGAAATGAAAAACTGTTTTTT. Translated: CASSSRNEKLFF.

The table lists this clonotype with many counts. The rearrangement uses TRBV5-8 and TRBJ2-2; 8 bases match TRBD1. This CDR3 spans 16 amino acids. Germline V lookup: CDR1 SGHTS, CDR2 YDEGEE. Unmatched junction bases numbered 9, after V lost 2 bases and J lost 6 bases. The DNA for the CDR3 is TGTGCCAGCAGCTTTGGACAGGGTGTTTTATCCGGGGAGCTGTTTTTT. Residues: CASSFGQGVLSGELFF.

This clonotype was found many times. This rearrangement joins TRBV20-1 to TRBJ1-5; D is perhaps TRBD1 (5 bases). CDR3 size: 16 residues. The germline CDR1 and CDR2 sequences are DFQATT and SNEGSKA (reference sequence). V was clipped by 0 bases and J by 2 bases, with 14 bases between them. The CDR3 nucleotides are TGCAGTGCTAGAGATGGGGCCCGAGGGGGCAATCAGCCCCAGCATTTT. This sequence encodes CSARDGARGGNQPQHF.

The V call is TRBV4-1, the J call TRBJ2-7; possibly TRBD1 for D (6 bases). From germline, CDR1 is MGHRA and CDR2 YSYEKL. The CDR3 covers 15 residues. The V end was cut by 1 base, the J end by 3 bases, with 13 bases between. CDR3 bases: TGCGCCAGCAGCCAAGTCGAGGGACATCTCTACGAGCAGTACTTC. Its protein product is CASSQVEGHLYEQYF.

This clonotype was recorded many times. The chain joins TRBV12-3 or TRBV12-4 to TRBJ1-1; D is ambiguous. V lost 9 bases and J 6 bases, leaving 14 bases between the germline ends. The CDR3 consists of 12 residues. The CDR3 DNA sequence: TGTGCCAGTTGTAACCCCCGGGCTGAAGCTTTCTTT. Its protein product is CASCNPRAEAFF.

This clonotype was observed many times. The chain couples TRBV5-1 to TRBJ2-7; D gene ambiguous. The CDR3 is 12 amino acids. Trimming cost V 4 bases and J 5 bases, with 10 bases left between them. Germline V lookup: CDR1 SGHRS, CDR2 YFSETQ. CDR3 coding DNA: TGCGCCAGCAGCAGCCCTGGGAACGAGCAGTACTTC. It codes for CASSSPGNEQYF.

This clonotype showed up many times. The gene calls are TRBV29-1 and TRBJ1-1, with 8 bases that match TRBD1. Looked up from germline, CDR1 is SQVTM and CDR2 is ANQGSEA. V lost 5 bases, J lost 4 bases, and 6 bases stayed unmatched. The length of the CDR3 is 13 residues. CDR3 in amino acids: CSVPGQVGTEAFF. CDR3 coding DNA: TGCAGCGTTCCGGGACAGGTTGGCACTGAAGCTTTCTTT.

DNA of the CDR3: TGCGCCAGCAGCTATTATGGACGAGCCAATGAGCAGTTCTTC. Translation: CASSYYGRANEQFF. This chain joins TRBV4-1 and TRBJ2-1; no reliable D call. The germline CDR1 and CDR2 sequences are MGHRA and YSYEKL. The CDR3 has 14 residues. V was pared by 5 bases and J by 6 bases, with 14 bases between.

This clonotype was detected a few times. The CDR3 coding sequence is TGTGCCAGCAGAAGGACTAGCGGGGGGCTGAAAGAGACCCAGTACTTC. Encoded protein: CASRRTSGGLKETQYF. The rearrangement uses TRBV6-5 and TRBJ2-5; TRBD2 aligns across 14 bases. This CDR3 has 16 amino acids. CDR1 is MNHEY and CDR2 is SVGAGI in the germline V gene. J lost 3 bases, V lost 6 bases, and 6 bases had no gene match.

On this clonotype itself: A much larger clone differs from this one at a single base, so this may be a read error. The chain joins TRBV12-3 or TRBV12-4 to TRBJ2-2; a possible D gene is TRBD2 (5 bases). The CDR3 contains 17 residues. In DNA, the CDR3 is TGTGCCAGCTCCAACCTCTGGGCAGAGTTCTTTCCCGGGGAGCTGTATTTT. This codes for CASSNLWAEFFPGELYF.

This clonotype has at least ten counts. The J gene is TRBJ2-2, the V gene TRBV12-3 or TRBV12-4; 8 bases line up with TRBD1. This CDR3 is 15 amino acids long. After removal of 7 bases from V and 5 bases from J, the junction contained 9 bases not matched to a gene. CDR3 nucleotides: TGTGCCAGCACTCGACAGGGGAGTCAAACCGGGGAGCTGTTTTTT. Protein sequence: CASTRQGSQTGELFF.

This clonotype was seen a handful of times. CDR3 loop: CASSPGQGGDETQYF. For the CDR3, the DNA is TGTGCCAGCTCACCGGGACAGGGGGGCGACGAGACCCAGTACTTC. The gene calls are TRBV18 and TRBJ2-5; TRBD1 matches 11 bases. The CDR3 extends over 15 amino acids. The germline gives CDR1 KGHSH, CDR2 LQKENI. The trim removed 3 bases at V and 5 bases at J, leaving 5 bases unmatched.

In its sample, this clonotype was seen many times. The J gene is TRBJ2-1, the V gene TRBV2; D not resolved. The CDR3 sequence is 11 residues long. Germline lookup yields CDR1 SNHLY and CDR2 FYNNEI. With 2 bases removed from V and 6 bases from J, the gap between germline ends came to 2 bases. The CDR3: CASSEPNEQFF. The CDR3 nucleotides read TGTGCCAGCAGTGAACCCAATGAGCAGTTCTTC.

A note on this clonotype: One junction end does not reproduce the germline sequence, and a read error may be involved. The chain uses TRBV4-1 and TRBJ2-6; 10 bases fit TRBD1. CDR1 is MGHRA and CDR2 is YSYEKL in the germline V gene. The CDR3 runs 18 residues. The CDR3 sequence is CASSQPGTGVSGANVLTF. The CDR3 nucleotides are TGTGCCAGCAGCCAACCCGGGACAGGGGTGAGTGGGGCCAACGTCCTGACTTTC.

V gene TRBV3-1 combines with J gene TRBJ2-7; D might be TRBD1 (5 bases). V was shortened by 1 base and J by 3 bases, with 7 bases between the two germline ends. Germline assignment: CDR1 LGHDT and CDR2 YNNKEL (reference sequence). This CDR3 spans 13 amino acids. In nucleotides, the CDR3 is TGTGCCAGCAGCCAAGGACAGTTCTACGAGCAGTACTTC. Residues: CASSQGQFYEQYF.

This clonotype was counted many times. The V and J genes are TRBV5-6 and TRBJ2-1; no clear D gene. With 0 bases removed from V and 1 base from J, the gap between germline ends came to 8 bases. Germline CDR1 is SGHDT and CDR2 is YYEEEE. The CDR3 contains 15 residues. The CDR3 DNA follows: TGTGCCAGCAGCTTGGAGTCAGCTTCCTACAATGAGCAGTTCTTC. Translated, it gives CASSLESASYNEQFF.

Comments on this clonotype: This may be a read error, as it is one base from a much larger clone. This rearrangement joins TRBV29-1 to TRBJ2-1; D ambiguous. Germline V gene sequence: CDR1 SQVTM, CDR2 ANQGSEA. CDR3 length: 8 residues. Written as DNA, the CDR3 is TGCAGCGCGGAAGAGCAGTCCTTC. Its translation: CSAEEQSF.